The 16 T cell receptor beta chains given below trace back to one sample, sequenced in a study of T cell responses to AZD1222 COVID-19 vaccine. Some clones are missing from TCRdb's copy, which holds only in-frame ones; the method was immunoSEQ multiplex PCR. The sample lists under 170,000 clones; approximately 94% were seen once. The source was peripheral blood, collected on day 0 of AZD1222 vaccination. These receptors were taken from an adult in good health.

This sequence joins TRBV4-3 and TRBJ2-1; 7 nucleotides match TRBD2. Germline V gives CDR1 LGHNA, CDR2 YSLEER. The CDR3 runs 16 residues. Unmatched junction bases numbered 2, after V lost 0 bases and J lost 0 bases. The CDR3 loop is CASSQDGGSSYNEQFF. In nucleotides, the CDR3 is TGCGCCAGCAGCCAAGATGGCGGGAGCTCCTACAATGAGCAGTTCTTC.

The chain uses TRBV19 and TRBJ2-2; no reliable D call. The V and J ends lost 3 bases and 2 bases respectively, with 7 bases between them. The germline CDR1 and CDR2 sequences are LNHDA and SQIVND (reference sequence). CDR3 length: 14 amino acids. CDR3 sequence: CASSISQNTGELFF. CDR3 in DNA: TGTGCCAGTAGTATCTCCCAAAACACCGGGGAGCTGTTTTTT. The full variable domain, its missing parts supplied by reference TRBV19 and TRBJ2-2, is DGGITQSPKYLFRKEGQNVTLSCEQNLNHDAMYWYRQDPGQGLRLIYYSQIVNDFQKGDIAEGYSVSREKKESFPLTVTSAQKNPTAFYLCASSISQNTGELFFGEGSRLTVL.

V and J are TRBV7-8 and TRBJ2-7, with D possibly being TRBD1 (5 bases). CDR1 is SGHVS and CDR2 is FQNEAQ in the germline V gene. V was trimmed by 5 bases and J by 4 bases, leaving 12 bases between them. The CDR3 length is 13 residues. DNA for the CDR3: TGTGCCAGCAGCCCCGACAGAACATACGAGCAGTACGTC. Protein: CASSPDRTYEQYV.

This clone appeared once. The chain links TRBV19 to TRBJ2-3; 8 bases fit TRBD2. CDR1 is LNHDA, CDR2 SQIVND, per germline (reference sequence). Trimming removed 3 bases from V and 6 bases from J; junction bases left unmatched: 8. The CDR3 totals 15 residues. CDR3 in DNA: TGTGCCAGTAGTATGGGGCCGGGGACTAGGGATACGCAGTATTTT. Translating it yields CASSMGPGTRDTQYF.

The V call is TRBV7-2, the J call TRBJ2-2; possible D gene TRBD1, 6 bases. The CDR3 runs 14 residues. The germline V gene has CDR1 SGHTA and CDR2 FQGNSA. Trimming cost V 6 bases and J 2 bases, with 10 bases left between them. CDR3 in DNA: TGTGCCAGCAGTAAGGGACAAAACACCGGGGAGCTGTTTTTT. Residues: CASSKGQNTGELFF.

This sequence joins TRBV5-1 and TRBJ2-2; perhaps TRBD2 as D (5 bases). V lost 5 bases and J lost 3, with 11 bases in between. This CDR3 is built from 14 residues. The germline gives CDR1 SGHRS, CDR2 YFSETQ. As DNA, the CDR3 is TGCGCCAGCAGTTTTGCGGGTTACACCGGGGAGCTGTTTTTT. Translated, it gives CASSFAGYTGELFF.

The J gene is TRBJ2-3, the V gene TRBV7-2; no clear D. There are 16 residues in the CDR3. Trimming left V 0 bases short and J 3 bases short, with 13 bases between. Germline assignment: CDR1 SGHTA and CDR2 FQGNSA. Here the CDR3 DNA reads TGTGCCAGCAGCTTAGCGAAAGGGCTGGGGACAGATACGCAGTATTTT. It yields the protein CASSLAKGLGTDTQYF.

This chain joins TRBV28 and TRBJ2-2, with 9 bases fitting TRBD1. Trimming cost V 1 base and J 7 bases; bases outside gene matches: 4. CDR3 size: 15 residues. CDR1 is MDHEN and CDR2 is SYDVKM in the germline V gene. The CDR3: CASSLSGTGIGELFF. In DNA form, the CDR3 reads TGTGCCAGCAGTTTATCTGGGACAGGGATCGGGGAGCTGTTTTTT.

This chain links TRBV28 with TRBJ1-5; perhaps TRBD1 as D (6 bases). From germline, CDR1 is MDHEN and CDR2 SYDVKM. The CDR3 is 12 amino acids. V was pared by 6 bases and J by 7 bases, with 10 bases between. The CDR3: CASRGGRQPQHF. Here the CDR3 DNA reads TGTGCCAGCAGAGGGGGGCGACAGCCCCAGCATTTT.

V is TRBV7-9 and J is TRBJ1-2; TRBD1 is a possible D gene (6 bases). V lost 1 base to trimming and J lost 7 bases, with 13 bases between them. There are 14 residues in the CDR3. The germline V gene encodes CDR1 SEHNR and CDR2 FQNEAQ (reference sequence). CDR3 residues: CASSLGERGGGYTF. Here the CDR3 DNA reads TGTGCCAGCAGCTTAGGAGAACGAGGGGGTGGCTACACCTTC. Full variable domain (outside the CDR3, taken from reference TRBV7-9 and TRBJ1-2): DTGVSQNPRHKITKRGQNVTFRCDPISEHNRLYWYRQTLGQGPEFLTYFQNEAQLEKSRLLSDRFSAERPKGSFSTLEIQRTEQGDSAMYLCASSLGERGGGYTFGSGTRLTVV.

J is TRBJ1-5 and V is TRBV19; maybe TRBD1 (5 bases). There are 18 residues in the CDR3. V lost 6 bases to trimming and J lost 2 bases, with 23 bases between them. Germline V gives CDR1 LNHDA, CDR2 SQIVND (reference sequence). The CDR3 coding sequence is TGTGCCAGTAGAAAGGACATTTTATCGGTGCGTGGCAATCAGCCCCAGCATTTT. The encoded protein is CASRKDILSVRGNQPQHF.

Written as DNA, the CDR3 is TGTGCCAGCTCACCCGCCGGTGGTATGAACACTGAAGCTTTCTTT. It encodes CASSPAGGMNTEAFF. The genes are TRBV18 and TRBJ1-1; D unresolved. Germline loops: CDR1 KGHSH, CDR2 LQKENI. The germline V and J ends were trimmed by 3 bases and 0 bases, with 11 bases remaining between them. The CDR3 is made up of 15 amino acids.

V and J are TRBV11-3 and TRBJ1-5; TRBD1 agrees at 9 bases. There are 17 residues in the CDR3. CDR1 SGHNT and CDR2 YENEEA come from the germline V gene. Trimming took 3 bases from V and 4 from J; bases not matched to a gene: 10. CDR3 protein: CASSFTLPGQGNQPQHF. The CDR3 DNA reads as TGTGCCAGCAGCTTCACCTTACCGGGACAGGGTAATCAGCCCCAGCATTTT.

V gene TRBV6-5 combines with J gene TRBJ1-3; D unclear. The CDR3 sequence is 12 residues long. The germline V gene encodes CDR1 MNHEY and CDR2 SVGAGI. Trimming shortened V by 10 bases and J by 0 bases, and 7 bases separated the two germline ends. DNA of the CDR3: TGTGCCAAGACTAGCTCTGGAAACACCATATATTTT. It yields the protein CAKTSSGNTIYF.

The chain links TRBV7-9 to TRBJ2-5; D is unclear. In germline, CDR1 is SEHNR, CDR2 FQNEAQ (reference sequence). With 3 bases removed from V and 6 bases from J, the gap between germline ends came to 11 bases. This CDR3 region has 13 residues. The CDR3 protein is CASSFEVYKTQYF. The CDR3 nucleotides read TGTGCCAGCAGCTTTGAGGTGTATAAGACCCAGTACTTC.

In DNA form, the CDR3 reads TGCAGCGTTGCTACAGGGACTACCGGGGAGCTGTTTTTT. Protein: CSVATGTTGELFF. The chain has TRBV29-1 and TRBJ2-2; D may match TRBD1 or TRBD2 (6 bases each). CDR1 is SQVTM, CDR2 ANQGSEA, per germline. The CDR3 is 13 residues long. V was cut by 4 bases and J by 5 bases, with 11 bases left in between.